This TCR beta chain was captured in a study of T cells after yellow fever vaccination. This clonotype was counted between two and nine times. The antigen is not known. TCRdb used MiXCR to reprocess the 5' RACE reads, holding one entry per CDR3 protein. The table includes 170,000 or so distinct CDR3 sequences, about a tenth detected once. CDR3 length equals 17 residues. The V end lost 2 bases, the J end lost 1 base, and 15 bases lay between the germline ends. Germline lookup yields CDR1 SGHTA and CDR2 FQGTGA. Overall study findings and caveats: Sorted repertoires could include abundant contaminating clonotypes from bulk cells.

The chain employs TRBV7-3 and TRBJ1-5, with D perhaps matching TRBD1 (6 bases). Material: CD8+ T cells sorted from PBMCs, obtained 45 days after the yellow fever booster vaccination. The sequence was obtained from a man aged 18-30 years who received the YFV17D yellow fever vaccine. CDR3 region: CASSLLTGNVSNQPQHF. The CDR3 DNA sequence: TGTGCCAGCAGCTTATTAACAGGGAACGTGAGCAATCAGCCCCAGCATTTT.